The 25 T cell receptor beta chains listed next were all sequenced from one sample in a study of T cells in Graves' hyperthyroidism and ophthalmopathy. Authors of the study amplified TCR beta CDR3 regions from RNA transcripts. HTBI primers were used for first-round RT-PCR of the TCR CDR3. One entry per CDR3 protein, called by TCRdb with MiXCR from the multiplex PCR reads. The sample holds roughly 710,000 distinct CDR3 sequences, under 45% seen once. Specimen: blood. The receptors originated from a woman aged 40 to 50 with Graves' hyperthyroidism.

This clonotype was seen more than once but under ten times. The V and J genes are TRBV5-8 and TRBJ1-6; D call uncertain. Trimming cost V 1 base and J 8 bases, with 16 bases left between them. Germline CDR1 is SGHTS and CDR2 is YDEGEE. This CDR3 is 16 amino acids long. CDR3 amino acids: CASSLMVVDPYSPLHF. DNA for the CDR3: TGTGCCAGCAGCTTGATGGTAGTAGACCCTTATTCACCCCTCCACTTT.

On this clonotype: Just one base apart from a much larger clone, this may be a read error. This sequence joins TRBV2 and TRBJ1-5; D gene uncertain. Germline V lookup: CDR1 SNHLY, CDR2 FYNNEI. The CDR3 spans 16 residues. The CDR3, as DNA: TGTACCAGCAGTAACGGACGGCACCTCGGCAATCAGCCCCAGCATTTT. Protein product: CTSSNGRHLGNQPQHF.

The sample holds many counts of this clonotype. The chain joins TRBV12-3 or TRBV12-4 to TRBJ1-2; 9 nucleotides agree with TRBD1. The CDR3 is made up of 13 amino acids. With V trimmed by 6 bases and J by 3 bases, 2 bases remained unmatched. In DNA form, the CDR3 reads TGTGCCAGCAGGAGGACAGGGGACTATGGCTACACCTTC. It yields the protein CASRRTGDYGYTF.

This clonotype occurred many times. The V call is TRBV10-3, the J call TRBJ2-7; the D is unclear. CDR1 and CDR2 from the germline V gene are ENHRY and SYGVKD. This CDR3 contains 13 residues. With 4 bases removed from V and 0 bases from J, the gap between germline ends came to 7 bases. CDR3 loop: CAISGHGSYEQYF. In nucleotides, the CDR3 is TGTGCCATCAGTGGGCACGGCTCCTACGAGCAGTACTTC.

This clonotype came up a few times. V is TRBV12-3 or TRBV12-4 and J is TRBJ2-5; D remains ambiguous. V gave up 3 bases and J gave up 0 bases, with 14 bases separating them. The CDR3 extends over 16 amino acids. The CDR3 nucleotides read TGTGCCAGCAGTTTGATGGAGAGATTGTACCAAGAGACCCAGTACTTC. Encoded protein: CASSLMERLYQETQYF.

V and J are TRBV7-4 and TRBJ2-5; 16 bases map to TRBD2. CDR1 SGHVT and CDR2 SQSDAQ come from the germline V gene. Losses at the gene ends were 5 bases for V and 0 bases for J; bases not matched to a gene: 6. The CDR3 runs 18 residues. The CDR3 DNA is TGTGCCAGCAGCCGAGGGACTAGCGGGAGGGTTAACCAAGAGACCCAGTACTTC. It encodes CASSRGTSGRVNQETQYF.

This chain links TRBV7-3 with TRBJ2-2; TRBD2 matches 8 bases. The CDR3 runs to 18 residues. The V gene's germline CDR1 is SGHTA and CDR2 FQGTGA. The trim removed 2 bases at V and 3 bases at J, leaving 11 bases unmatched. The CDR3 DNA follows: TGTGCCAGCAGCTTAGAGTCTCTAGCGGGCGTCGACACCGGGGAGCTGTTTTTT. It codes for CASSLESLAGVDTGELFF.

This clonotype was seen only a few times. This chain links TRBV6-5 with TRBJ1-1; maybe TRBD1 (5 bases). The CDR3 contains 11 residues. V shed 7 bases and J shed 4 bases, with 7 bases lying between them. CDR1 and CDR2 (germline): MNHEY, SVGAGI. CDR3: CASIGATEAFF. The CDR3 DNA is TGTGCCAGCATTGGGGCCACTGAAGCTTTCTTT.

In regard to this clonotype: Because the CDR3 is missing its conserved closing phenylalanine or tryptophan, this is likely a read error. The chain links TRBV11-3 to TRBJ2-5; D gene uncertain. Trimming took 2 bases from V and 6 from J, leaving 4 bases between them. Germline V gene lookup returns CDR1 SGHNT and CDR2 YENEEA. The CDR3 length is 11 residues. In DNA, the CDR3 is TGTGCCAGCAGCTTAAGCCAGACCCAGTACCTC. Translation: CASSLSQTQYL.

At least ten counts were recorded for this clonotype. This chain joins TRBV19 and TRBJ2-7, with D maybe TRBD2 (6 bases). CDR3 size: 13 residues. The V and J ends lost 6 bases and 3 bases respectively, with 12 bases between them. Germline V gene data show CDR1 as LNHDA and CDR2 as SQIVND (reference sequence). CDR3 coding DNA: TGTGCCAGTAGGGGACTGGACCGCTACGAGCAGTACTTC. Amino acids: CASRGLDRYEQYF.

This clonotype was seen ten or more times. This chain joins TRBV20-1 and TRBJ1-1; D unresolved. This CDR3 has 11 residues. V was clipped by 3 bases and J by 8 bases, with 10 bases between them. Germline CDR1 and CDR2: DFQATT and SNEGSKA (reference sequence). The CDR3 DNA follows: TGCAGTGCTAGTCCGCCGATCGAAGCTTTCTTT. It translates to CSASPPIEAFF.

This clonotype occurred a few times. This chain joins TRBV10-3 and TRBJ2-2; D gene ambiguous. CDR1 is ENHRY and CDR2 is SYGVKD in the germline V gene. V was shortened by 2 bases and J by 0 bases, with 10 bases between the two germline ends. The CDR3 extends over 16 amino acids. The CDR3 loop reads CAISEKVGTNTGELFF. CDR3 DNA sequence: TGTGCCATCAGTGAGAAAGTGGGCACGAACACCGGGGAGCTGTTTTTT.

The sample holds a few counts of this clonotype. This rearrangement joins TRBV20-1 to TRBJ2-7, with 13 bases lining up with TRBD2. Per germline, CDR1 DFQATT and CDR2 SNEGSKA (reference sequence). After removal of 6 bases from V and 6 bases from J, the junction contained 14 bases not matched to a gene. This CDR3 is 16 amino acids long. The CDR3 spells CSANSVGLAGVGEQYF. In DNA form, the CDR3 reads TGCAGTGCCAATTCTGTAGGACTAGCGGGAGTCGGCGAGCAGTACTTC.

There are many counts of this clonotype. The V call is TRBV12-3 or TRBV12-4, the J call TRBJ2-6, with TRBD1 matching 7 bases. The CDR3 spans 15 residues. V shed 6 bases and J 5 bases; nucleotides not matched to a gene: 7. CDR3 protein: CASRIEGARANVLTF. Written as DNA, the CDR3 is TGTGCCAGCAGGATTGAGGGGGCGAGGGCCAACGTCCTGACTTTC.

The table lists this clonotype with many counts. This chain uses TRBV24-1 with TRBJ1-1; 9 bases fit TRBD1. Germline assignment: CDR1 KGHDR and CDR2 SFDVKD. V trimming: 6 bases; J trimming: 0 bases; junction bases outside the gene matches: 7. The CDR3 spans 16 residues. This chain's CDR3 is CATSLTYRGLNTEAFF. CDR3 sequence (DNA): TGTGCCACCAGTTTGACTTACAGGGGGCTGAACACTGAAGCTTTCTTT.

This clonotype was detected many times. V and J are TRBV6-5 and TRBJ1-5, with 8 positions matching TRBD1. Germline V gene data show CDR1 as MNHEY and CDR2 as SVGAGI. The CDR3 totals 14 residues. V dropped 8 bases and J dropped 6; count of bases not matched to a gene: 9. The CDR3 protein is CASAPGTGGQPQHF. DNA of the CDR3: TGTGCCAGCGCCCCAGGGACAGGCGGTCAGCCCCAGCATTTT.

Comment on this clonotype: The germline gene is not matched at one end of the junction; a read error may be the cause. The CDR3 DNA follows: TGCGCCAGCAGCCGCCAGGACAGTCCTGATGAAAAACTGTTTTTT. Protein: CASSRQDSPDEKLFF. V is TRBV7-3 and J is TRBJ1-4, with D perhaps TRBD1 (6 bases). In germline, CDR1 is SGHTA, CDR2 FQGTGA. CDR3 length: 15 amino acids.

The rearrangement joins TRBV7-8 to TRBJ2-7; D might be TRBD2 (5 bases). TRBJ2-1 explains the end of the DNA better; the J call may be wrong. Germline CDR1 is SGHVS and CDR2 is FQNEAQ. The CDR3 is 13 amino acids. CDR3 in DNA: TGTGCCAGCAGTTTTCGGGGAGCTATTGAGCAGTTCTTC. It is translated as CASSFRGAIEQFF.

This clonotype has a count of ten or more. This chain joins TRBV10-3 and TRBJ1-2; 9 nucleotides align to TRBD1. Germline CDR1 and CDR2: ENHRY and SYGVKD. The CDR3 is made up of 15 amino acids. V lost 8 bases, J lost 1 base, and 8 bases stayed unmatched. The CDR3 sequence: CAIGQGSSGNYGYTF. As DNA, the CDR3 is TGTGCCATCGGACAGGGGAGTAGTGGTAACTATGGCTACACCTTC.

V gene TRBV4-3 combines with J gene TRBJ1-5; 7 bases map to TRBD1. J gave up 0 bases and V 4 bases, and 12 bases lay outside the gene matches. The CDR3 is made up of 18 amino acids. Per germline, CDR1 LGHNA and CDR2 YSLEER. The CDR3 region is CASSPTGTEDHSNQPQHF. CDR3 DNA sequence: TGCGCCAGCAGCCCGACGGGGACAGAAGACCATAGCAATCAGCCCCAGCATTTT.

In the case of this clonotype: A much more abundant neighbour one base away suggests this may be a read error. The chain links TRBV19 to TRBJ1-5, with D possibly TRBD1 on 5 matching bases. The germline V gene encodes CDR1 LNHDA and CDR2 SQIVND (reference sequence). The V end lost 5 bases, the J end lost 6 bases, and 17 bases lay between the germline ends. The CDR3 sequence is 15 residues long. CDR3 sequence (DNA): TGTGCCAGTAGTGTGTTGTCAGGGCACGGTCAGCCCCAGCATTTT. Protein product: CASSVLSGHGQPQHF.

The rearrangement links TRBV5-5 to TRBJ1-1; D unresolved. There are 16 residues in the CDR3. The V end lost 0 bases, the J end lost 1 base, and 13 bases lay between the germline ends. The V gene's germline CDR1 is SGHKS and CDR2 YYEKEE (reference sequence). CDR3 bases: TGTGCCAGCAGCTTGGGGCGCGGGCTTAAGAACACTGAAGCTTTCTTT. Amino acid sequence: CASSLGRGLKNTEAFF. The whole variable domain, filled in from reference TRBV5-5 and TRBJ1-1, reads DAGVTQSPTHLIKTRGQQVTLRCSPISGHKSVSWYQQVLGQGPQFIFQYYEKEERGRGNFPDRFSARQFPNYSSELNVNALLLGDSALYLCASSLGRGLKNTEAFFGQGTRLTVV.

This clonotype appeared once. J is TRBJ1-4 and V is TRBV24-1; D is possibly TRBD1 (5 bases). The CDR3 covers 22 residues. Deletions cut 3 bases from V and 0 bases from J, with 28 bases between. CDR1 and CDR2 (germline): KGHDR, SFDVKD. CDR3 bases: TGTGCCACCAGTGATCTAACTCGACGGACAAGGGGCATAGCTGCAACTAATGAAAAACTGTTTTTT. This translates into CATSDLTRRTRGIAATNEKLFF.

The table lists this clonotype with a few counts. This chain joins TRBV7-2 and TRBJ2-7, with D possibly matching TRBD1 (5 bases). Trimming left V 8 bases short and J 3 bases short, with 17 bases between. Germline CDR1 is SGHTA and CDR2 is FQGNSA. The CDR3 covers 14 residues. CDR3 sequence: CASSPPNRYYEQYF. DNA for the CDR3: TGTGCCAGCTCACCACCAAACAGGTACTACGAGCAGTACTTC. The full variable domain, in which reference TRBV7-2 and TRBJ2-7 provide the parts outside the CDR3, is GAGVSQSPSNKVTEKGKDVELRCDPISGHTALYWYRQSLGQGLEFLIYFQGNSAPDKSGLPSDRFSAERTGGSVSTLTIQRTQQEDSAVYLCASSPPNRYYEQYFGPGTRLTVT.

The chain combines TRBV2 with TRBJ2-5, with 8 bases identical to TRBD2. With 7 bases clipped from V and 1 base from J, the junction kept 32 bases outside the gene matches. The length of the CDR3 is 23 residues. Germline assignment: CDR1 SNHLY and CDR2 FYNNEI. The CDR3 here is CASILWGLVPRSSPFLIQETQYF. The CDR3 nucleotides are TGTGCCAGCATACTCTGGGGACTAGTGCCGCGTAGCTCCCCCTTTTTGATCCAAGAGACCCAGTACTTC.